The 15 T cell receptor beta chains listed next were all sequenced from one sample in a study of graft-versus-host responses after intestinal transplantation (dated by TCRdb to the early 2020s). No antigen is known for these receptors. Library prep was done by the immunoSEQ multiplex PCR assay. TCRdb holds this immuneACCESS table with in-frame rearrangements only. Some clones are missing; in checked studies, unresolved V genes explain under half, and the rest has no known cause. This sample holds around 88,000 clones; around 83% were observed only once. The leading ten clones occupy about 15% of the sample. The sample's time point label is to be understood as: cells obtained before transplantation from donor or recipient. Sequencing was performed on unstimulated CD8+ T cells sorted from spleen or lymph node cells, taken before intestinal transplant. Every receptor here comes from a human donor who received an intestinal transplant.

The rearrangement uses TRBV4-2 and TRBJ2-2; 7 nucleotides match TRBD1. The germline V gene encodes CDR1 LGHNA and CDR2 YNFKEQ. This CDR3 comprises 15 residues. V was pared by 2 bases and J by 5 bases, with 5 bases of the junction left unmatched. CDR3 sequence reads: CASSQRDSETGELFF. For the CDR3, the DNA is TGTGCCAGCAGCCAACGGGACAGCGAAACCGGGGAGCTGTTTTTT.

The V gene is TRBV21-1, the J gene TRBJ1-5. TRBV21-1 is assigned pseudogene status. The CDR3 covers 17 residues. The CDR3 loop is CASSIGLLHWHHQPQHF. CDR3 DNA: TGTGCCAGCAGCATCGGGCTGCTACATTGGCATCATCAGCCCCAGCATTTT.

This chain joins TRBV7-2 and TRBJ2-5; 9 nucleotides agree with TRBD1. Trimming at V came to 5 bases and at J to 5 bases, leaving 9 bases not matched to a gene. This CDR3 is built from 15 residues. Germline CDR1 and CDR2: SGHTA and FQGNSA. The CDR3 DNA reads TGTGCCAGCAGCGCCACAGGGGGCGCGGAGGAGACCCAGTACTTC. Its protein product is CASSATGGAEETQYF.

V usage is TRBV2 and J usage is TRBJ2-7; 9 bases fit TRBD1. In germline, CDR1 is SNHLY, CDR2 FYNNEI. CDR3 length: 12 amino acids. Germline trimming cut 10 bases from V and 9 bases from J; bases unmatched to any gene: 10. The CDR3 region has the DNA TGTGCCATCTGGGACAGGGAATTAGGGCAGTACTTC. It is translated as CAIWDRELGQYF.

This clone was recorded once. The rearrangement links TRBV30 to TRBJ1-6, with a tentative D call TRBD1 (5 bases). V shed 5 bases and J shed 7 bases, with 21 bases lying between them. CDR1 is GTSNPN and CDR2 is SVGIG in the germline V gene (reference sequence). This CDR3 has 16 amino acids. CDR3 in amino acids: CAWGFSGQGLNSPLHF. The CDR3 DNA sequence: TGTGCCTGGGGGTTCTCGGGGCAGGGTTTAAATTCACCCCTCCACTTT.

This clone was picked up a small number of times. The V and J genes are TRBV6-1 and TRBJ2-7; 10 bases match TRBD1. V trimming: 1 base; J trimming: 4 bases; junction bases outside the gene matches: 4. This CDR3 region has 15 residues. Per germline, CDR1 MNHNS and CDR2 SASEGT. The DNA of the CDR3 is TGTGCCAGCAGTGAAGGGCCGGGACAGGGGTACGAGCAGTACTTC. Translated: CASSEGPGQGYEQYF.

The V and J genes are TRBV9 and TRBJ2-5, with TRBD2 matching 9 bases. J was trimmed by 5 bases and V by 1 base; bases with no gene match: 6. The CDR3 runs to 15 residues. Germline V gene sequence: CDR1 SGDLS, CDR2 YYNGEE. CDR3 sequence reads: CASSVTGGGGETQYF. CDR3 in DNA: TGTGCCAGCAGCGTAACTGGCGGGGGGGGCGAGACCCAGTACTTC.

The rearrangement links TRBV5-4 to TRBJ1-4, with D possibly TRBD1 on 6 matching bases. The CDR3 runs to 13 residues. Germline loops: CDR1 SGHNT, CDR2 YYREEE (reference sequence). V lost 3 bases to trimming and J lost 7 bases, with 10 bases between them. The CDR3 reads CASSSQGSEKLFF. The CDR3 region has the DNA TGTGCCAGCAGCTCACAGGGTAGTGAAAAACTGTTTTTT.

The genes are TRBV6-5 and TRBJ1-6; D is unclear. V shed 2 bases and J shed 5 bases, with 4 bases lying between them. The CDR3 covers 13 residues. Germline CDR1 MNHEY, CDR2 SVGAGI. The CDR3 DNA sequence: TGTGCCAGCAGTTACGAAAATAATTCACCCCTCCACTTT. Amino acid sequence: CASSYENNSPLHF.

The chain joins TRBV11-2 to TRBJ1-2; TRBD1 matches at 11 bases. The CDR3 runs to 15 residues. V shed 4 bases, J shed 3 bases, and the junction held 4 bases outside the gene matches. Germline CDR1 and CDR2: SGHAT and FQNNGV. CDR3 nucleotide sequence: TGTGCCAGCAGCTACGGACAGGGGGCGTACTATGGCTACACCTTC. As protein: CASSYGQGAYYGYTF.

The chain joins TRBV7-9 to TRBJ2-1, with D perhaps assigned TRBD1 or TRBD2 (6 bases each). Per the germline V gene, CDR1 is SEHNR and CDR2 is FQNEAQ (reference sequence). There are 16 residues in the CDR3. Trimming removed 5 bases at V and 9 bases at J, with 23 bases between. In DNA form, the CDR3 reads TGTGCCAGCAGCCCTAGTAGTGGGGGGCGGAGTGGTGAGCAGTTCTTC. Amino acid sequence: CASSPSSGGRSGEQFF.

Turning to this clone: Other DNA variants within this sample encode the same CDR3. This chain links TRBV27 with TRBJ1-1; D is possibly TRBD1 (6 bases). The CDR3 is 11 residues long. Germline CDR1 reads MNHEY; CDR2 reads SMNVEV (reference sequence). The ends were cut back, 8 bases at V and 4 bases at J, with 8 bases in the middle. The chain's CDR3 is CASLRGTEAFF. The CDR3 DNA follows: TGTGCCAGCCTCAGGGGCACTGAAGCTTTCTTT.

The J gene is TRBJ1-4, the V gene TRBV6-4; D remains ambiguous. This CDR3 is 18 amino acids long. V lost 0 bases, J lost 8 bases, and 22 bases lay in between. The germline V gene has CDR1 MRHNA and CDR2 SNTAGT. DNA for the CDR3: TGTGCCAGCAGTGACTCCGTGCGTATATTGACGGGCATCGAAAAACTGTTTTTT. Translated: CASSDSVRILTGIEKLFF.

In its sample, this clone was seen once. The chain recombines TRBV9 with TRBJ1-1; no clear D. Trimming removed 0 bases at V and 0 bases at J, with 6 bases between. The CDR3 spans 14 residues. CDR1 and CDR2 (germline): SGDLS, YYNGEE. The CDR3 coding sequence is TGTGCCAGCAGCGTAGCGAGCGTGAACACTGAAGCTTTCTTT. Its translation is CASSVASVNTEAFF.

The chain has TRBV29-1 and TRBJ1-1, with a tentative D call TRBD1 (5 bases). The CDR3 consists of 14 residues. Trimming stripped 1 base from V and 4 bases from J, with 13 bases between. In germline, CDR1 is SQVTM, CDR2 ANQGSEA. CDR3 nucleotides: TGCAGCGTTGAAGTTTCTCAGGGCTTCACTGAAGCTTTCTTT. Its translation is CSVEVSQGFTEAFF. The whole variable domain, filled in from reference TRBV29-1 and TRBJ1-1, reads SAVISQKPSRDICQRGTSLTIQCQVDSQVTMMFWYRQQPGQSLTLIATANQGSEATYESGFVIDKFPISRPNLTFSTLTVSNMSPEDSSIYLCSVEVSQGFTEAFFGQGTRLTVV.